Shown below are 30 T cell receptor beta chains from a single sample sequenced in a study of cytomegalovirus exposure and HLA in healthy donors. The PCR used 60 Vbeta and 13 Jbeta primers. Clones were sequenced by immunoSEQ multiplex PCR, and TCRdb holds only the in-frame ones, with some missing. The data show 150,000 to 200,000 clones, with 65% to 70% seen just once and 8% to 13% held by the top ten. Sequencing was carried out using PBMCs. The receptors derive from a man aged 30 to 45 in good health and CMV-seropositive.

In this sample, this clone turned up once. The chain combines TRBV25-1 with TRBJ1-1; the match to TRBD1 covers 8 bases. Looked up from germline, CDR1 is MGHDK and CDR2 is SYGVNS. The CDR3 has 17 residues. J lost 3 bases, V lost 6 bases, and 15 bases had no gene match. DNA of the CDR3: TGTGCCAGCAGCCCTGGACAGGGATCGTTTGATTACACTGAAGCTTTCTTT. It yields the protein CASSPGQGSFDYTEAFF.

This chain connects TRBV6-5 to TRBJ2-7; 7 bases agree with TRBD2. The CDR3 loop spans 15 amino acids. V shed 5 bases and J 2 bases; nucleotides not matched to a gene: 9. Germline lookup yields CDR1 MNHEY and CDR2 SVGAGI. Written as DNA, the CDR3 is TGTGCCAGCAGTCGCCACGCGGGAGATGCCTACGAGCAGTACTTC. It is translated as CASSRHAGDAYEQYF.

This chain uses TRBV4-1 with TRBJ2-1; D not resolved. Germline CDR1 MGHRA, CDR2 YSYEKL. Deletions cut 0 bases from V and 1 base from J, with 13 bases between. This CDR3 has 17 amino acids. Here the CDR3 DNA reads TGCGCCAGCAGCCAAGAGGCGGCTAGTTCTTCCTACAATGAGCAGTTCTTC. It specifies CASSQEAASSSYNEQFF.

V gene TRBV10-3 combines with J gene TRBJ2-7; TRBD1 is a possible D gene (6 bases). V lost 8 bases, J lost 0 bases, and 17 bases lay in between. CDR1 is ENHRY and CDR2 is SYGVKD in the germline V gene. The CDR3 has 15 residues. This CDR3 is CAIRSTGTSSYEQYF. CDR3 in DNA: TGTGCCATCCGATCCACAGGGACCAGCTCCTACGAGCAGTACTTC.

This chain uses TRBV4-2 with TRBJ2-7; perhaps TRBD1 as D (6 bases). V lost 5 bases to trimming and J lost 1 base, with 12 bases between them. The CDR3 has 14 residues. Germline V gene data show CDR1 as LGHNA and CDR2 as YNFKEQ. The CDR3 region is CASSRTVESYEQYF. CDR3 DNA sequence: TGTGCCAGCAGCAGGACAGTGGAGTCCTACGAGCAGTACTTC.

The chain employs TRBV10-3 and TRBJ2-2; 7 bases agree with TRBD1. CDR3 length: 14 residues. Trimming at V came to 10 bases and at J to 3 bases, leaving 8 bases not matched to a gene. Germline loops: CDR1 ENHRY, CDR2 SYGVKD. This CDR3 reads CATTGERDTGELFF. Written as DNA, the CDR3 is TGTGCCACTACAGGGGAAAGGGACACCGGGGAGCTGTTTTTT.

V usage is TRBV28 and J usage is TRBJ1-5, with unresolved D. The germline V gene has CDR1 MDHEN and CDR2 SYDVKM. The CDR3 runs to 15 residues. With 5 bases removed from V and 5 bases from J, the gap between germline ends came to 16 bases. DNA for the CDR3: TGTGCCAGCAGTGGTACAGATGCGGGAGATCAGCCCCAGCATTTT. As protein: CASSGTDAGDQPQHF.

The chain links TRBV4-1 to TRBJ1-1; D uncertain. Germline loops: CDR1 MGHRA, CDR2 YSYEKL. There are 14 residues in the CDR3. Deletions cut 6 bases from V and 1 base from J, with 12 bases between. The CDR3 loop is CASSRPPGNTEAFF. The CDR3 nucleotides read TGCGCCAGCAGTCGACCCCCGGGGAACACTGAAGCTTTCTTT.

The chain joins TRBV5-5 to TRBJ2-3, with 8 nucleotides matching TRBD2. Trimming at V came to 2 bases and at J to 2 bases, leaving 7 bases not matched to a gene. This CDR3 spans 16 amino acids. Germline V gene data show CDR1 as SGHKS and CDR2 as YYEKEE (reference sequence). The chain's CDR3 is CASSFPVAGLTDTQYF. The CDR3 DNA is TGTGCCAGCAGCTTTCCGGTAGCGGGGCTCACAGATACGCAGTATTTT.

The CDR3 nucleotides are TGCAGCGTTGGGGGCGACACCCGATTGAGCTCCTACAATGAGCAGTTCTTC. This codes for CSVGGDTRLSSYNEQFF. This rearrangement joins TRBV29-1 to TRBJ2-1, with TRBD1 as a possible D gene (5 bases). CDR1 is SQVTM, CDR2 ANQGSEA, per germline. The CDR3 has 17 residues. V was cut by 4 bases and J by 0 bases, with 19 bases left in between.

This chain connects TRBV7-8 to TRBJ2-3; D is uncertain. V was shortened by 5 bases and J by 4 bases, with 10 bases between the two germline ends. CDR3 length: 13 residues. The germline V gene encodes CDR1 SGHVS and CDR2 FQNEAQ. Here the CDR3 reads CASSLGASDTQYF. CDR3 DNA: TGTGCCAGCAGCCTTGGAGCATCAGATACGCAGTATTTT.

The chain uses TRBV28 and TRBJ1-3, with D maybe TRBD1 (6 bases). This CDR3 region has 15 residues. CDR1 and CDR2 (germline): MDHEN, SYDVKM. The ends were cut back, 8 bases at V and 3 bases at J, with 17 bases in the middle. CDR3 coding DNA: TGTGCCAGCTGCGGAGGGGGGGCGGATGGAAACACCATATATTTT. Translated, it gives CASCGGGADGNTIYF.

The chain has TRBV28 and TRBJ2-7; D is unresolved. CDR3 size: 14 residues. Germline V lookup: CDR1 MDHEN, CDR2 SYDVKM. The ends were cut back, 3 bases at V and 6 bases at J, with 15 bases in the middle. This chain's CDR3 is CASSFTPPGTEQYF. DNA of the CDR3: TGTGCCAGCAGTTTTACGCCCCCGGGTACCGAGCAGTACTTC.

This clone was picked up a small number of times. This chain joins TRBV6-5 and TRBJ2-7; TRBD1 agrees at 10 bases. CDR1 is MNHEY, CDR2 SVGAGI, per germline. This CDR3 region has 13 residues. V was clipped by 5 bases and J by 5 bases; unmatched bases: 3. The CDR3 coding sequence is TGTGCCAGCAGTCGACAGGGGGCACACGAGCAGTACTTC. Its translation: CASSRQGAHEQYF.

The gene calls are TRBV15 and TRBJ2-5, with 11 bases lining up with TRBD2. The CDR3 loop spans 15 amino acids. Germline CDR1 and CDR2: LNHNV and YYDKDF (reference sequence). The V and J ends lost 3 bases and 3 bases, in that order; junction bases with no gene match: 3. This CDR3 is CATSSVSGREETQYF. As DNA, the CDR3 is TGTGCCACCAGCAGTGTTAGCGGGAGGGAAGAGACCCAGTACTTC.

This clone has only one observation. This chain uses TRBV18 with TRBJ2-3; a weak D match, TRBD1 (5 bases). V dropped 0 bases and J dropped 2 bases, with 12 bases sitting between them. This CDR3 has 16 amino acids. Germline V CDR1 and CDR2: KGHSH, LQKENI. The chain's CDR3 is CASSPPRQKYTDTQYF. As DNA, the CDR3 is TGTGCCAGCTCACCACCGCGACAGAAGTACACAGATACGCAGTATTTT.

The chain is built from TRBV11-2 and TRBJ2-1, with 12 bases lining up with TRBD2. The V and J ends lost 6 bases and 0 bases, in that order; junction bases with no gene match: 6. Germline CDR1 reads SGHAT; CDR2 reads FQNNGV. The CDR3 extends over 17 amino acids. This chain's CDR3 is CASRGASGRASYNEQFF. CDR3 in DNA: TGTGCCAGCAGGGGGGCTAGCGGGAGGGCCTCCTACAATGAGCAGTTCTTC. The full variable domain, rest sourced from reference TRBV11-2 and TRBJ2-1, is EAGVAQSPRYKIIEKRQSVAFWCNPISGHATLYWYQQILGQGPKLLIQFQNNGVVDDSQLPKDRFSAERLKGVDSTLKIQPAKLEDSAVYLCASRGASGRASYNEQFFGPGTRLTVL.

The chain recombines TRBV6-1 with TRBJ1-1; weak D call: TRBD1 (5 bases). In germline, CDR1 is MNHNS, CDR2 SASEGT. With 4 bases removed from V and 1 base from J, the gap between germline ends came to 7 bases. This CDR3 has 13 amino acids. The CDR3: CASSGGPNTEAFF. The CDR3 DNA sequence: TGTGCCAGCAGTGGGGGCCCGAACACTGAAGCTTTCTTT.

V and J are TRBV6-1 and TRBJ2-5, with TRBD1 identical over 7 bases. The length of the CDR3 is 15 residues. Germline CDR1 is MNHNS and CDR2 is SASEGT. V shed 6 bases and J 7 bases; nucleotides not matched to a gene: 14. CDR3: CASRLWGQPPGTQYF. CDR3 coding DNA: TGTGCCAGCAGGCTCTGGGGACAGCCACCCGGGACCCAGTACTTC.

To note about this clone: At the DNA level, this CDR3 is encoded by other sequences in the same sample as well. This rearrangement joins TRBV5-1 to TRBJ2-3; D is possibly TRBD2 (6 bases). CDR1 and CDR2 from the germline V gene are SGHRS and YFSETQ. The CDR3 totals 13 residues. Between the trimmed V and J ends, which lost 7 bases and 5 bases, there was a span of 14 bases. The CDR3 region is CASASGSGDTQYF. In nucleotides, the CDR3 is TGCGCCAGCGCAAGCGGTAGCGGAGATACGCAGTATTTT.

V is TRBV6-5 and J is TRBJ1-2, with 8 bases identical to TRBD1. The CDR3 has 13 amino acids. CDR1 MNHEY and CDR2 SVGAGI come from the germline V gene. Trimming removed 7 bases from V and 8 bases from J; junction bases left unmatched: 9. The chain's CDR3 is CASTPDREQGYTF. The CDR3 bases are TGTGCCAGCACACCGGACAGGGAGCAAGGCTACACCTTC.

This clone was seen a few times. V usage is TRBV10-3 and J usage is TRBJ1-3; D uncertain. The germline gives CDR1 ENHRY, CDR2 SYGVKD. The CDR3 has 18 amino acids. The V end lost 5 bases, the J end lost 0 bases, and 20 bases lay between the germline ends. The CDR3 sequence: CAISPFAGLGDSGNTIYF. The DNA of the CDR3 is TGTGCCATCAGTCCCTTTGCCGGATTGGGCGACTCTGGAAACACCATATATTTT.

This rearrangement joins TRBV10-2 to TRBJ2-5, with D possibly TRBD2 on 6 matching bases. The ends were cut back, 2 bases at V and 7 bases at J, with 11 bases in the middle. The germline V gene encodes CDR1 WSHSY and CDR2 SAAADI. CDR3 size: 13 residues. This chain's CDR3 is CASSEGGTATQYF. The CDR3 region has the DNA TGCGCCAGCAGTGAGGGAGGGACTGCGACCCAGTACTTC.

The rearrangement uses TRBV10-1 and TRBJ2-5; 7 bases agree with TRBD2. The last part of the DNA fits TRBJ2-7 better; the J call may be wrong. The CDR3 length is 14 residues. The germline V gene encodes CDR1 WNHNN and CDR2 SYGVQD (reference sequence). For the CDR3, the DNA is TGCGCCAGCAGTGAGAGAGCTAGCGGTAGCGAGCAGTACTTC. Translation gives CASSERASGSEQYF.

The sample holds a few counts of this clone. J is TRBJ1-6 and V is TRBV30; TRBD1 might be the D (5 bases). The V and J ends lost 7 bases and 5 bases respectively, with 9 bases between them. Germline V gene sequence: CDR1 GTSNPN, CDR2 SVGIG (reference sequence). The CDR3 has 12 amino acids. The CDR3 sequence is CALDRNNSPLHF. The CDR3 DNA reads TGTGCCTTAGACAGAAATAATTCACCCCTCCACTTT.

The table lists this clone with a count of one. The chain joins TRBV6-4 to TRBJ1-1; D is unresolved. Germline assignment: CDR1 MRHNA and CDR2 SNTAGT. CDR3 length equals 19 residues. Deletions cut 7 bases from V and 2 bases from J, with 29 bases between. The CDR3 DNA follows: TGTGCCAGCACCCTGACCTTTTCGGGAGCCCACCTGAAAAACACTGAAGCTTTCTTT. It is translated as CASTLTFSGAHLKNTEAFF.

In DNA, the CDR3 is TGTGCCAGCAGCTTAGTTGAGGGACTAGCGGAATACGAGCAGTACTTC. This gives the protein CASSLVEGLAEYEQYF. This sequence joins TRBV11-3 and TRBJ2-7; 11 positions agree with TRBD2. The CDR3 totals 16 residues. J lost 4 bases, V lost 1 base, and 6 bases had no gene match. Germline V gives CDR1 SGHNT, CDR2 YENEEA.

V gene TRBV5-4 combines with J gene TRBJ2-1; D is uncertain. Trimming cost V 0 bases and J 8 bases, with 9 bases left between them. The CDR3 has 13 amino acids. Germline CDR1 SGHNT, CDR2 YYREEE (reference sequence). DNA for the CDR3: TGTGCCAGCAGCTTGGTGTCATCGGATGAGCAGTTCTTC. It encodes CASSLVSSDEQFF.

This chain links TRBV5-4 with TRBJ2-3; 14 positions match TRBD2. Germline V gene lookup returns CDR1 SGHNT and CDR2 YYREEE (reference sequence). With 8 bases clipped from V and 7 bases from J, the junction kept 18 bases outside the gene matches. This CDR3 has 18 residues. In DNA, the CDR3 is TGTGCCAGGAAAAGGTCGGGACTAGCGGGAGAAGGGCAGAATACGCAGTATTTT. This encodes CARKRSGLAGEGQNTQYF.

V is TRBV29-1 and J is TRBJ2-7, with 10 bases lining up with TRBD2. This CDR3 spans 14 amino acids. Per germline, CDR1 SQVTM and CDR2 ANQGSEA. Trimming took 5 bases from V and 2 from J; bases not matched to a gene: 6. The CDR3 sequence: CSVTRTSGTYEQYF. The DNA of the CDR3 is TGCAGCGTTACACGGACTAGCGGAACCTACGAGCAGTACTTC.